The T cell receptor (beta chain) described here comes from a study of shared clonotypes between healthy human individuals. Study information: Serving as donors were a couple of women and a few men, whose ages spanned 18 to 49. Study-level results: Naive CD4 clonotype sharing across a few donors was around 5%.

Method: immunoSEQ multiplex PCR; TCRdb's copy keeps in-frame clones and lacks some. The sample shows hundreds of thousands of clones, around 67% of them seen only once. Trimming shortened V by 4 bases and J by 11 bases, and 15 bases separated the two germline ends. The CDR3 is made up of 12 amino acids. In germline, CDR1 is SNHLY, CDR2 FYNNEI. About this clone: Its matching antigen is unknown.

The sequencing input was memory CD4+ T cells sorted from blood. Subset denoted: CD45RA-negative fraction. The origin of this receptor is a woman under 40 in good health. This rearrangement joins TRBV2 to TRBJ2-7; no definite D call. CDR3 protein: CASSGRTDLKYF. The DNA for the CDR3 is TGTGCCAGCAGTGGTCGTACTGATCTCAAGTACTTC. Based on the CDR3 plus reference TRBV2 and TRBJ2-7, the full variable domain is EPEVTQTPSHQVTQMGQEVILRCVPISNHLYFYWYRQILGQKVEFLVSFYNNEISEKSEIFDDQFSVERPDGSNFTLKIRSTKLEDSAMYFCASSGRTDLKYFGPGTRLTVT.